The rows below give T cell receptor beta chains drawn from one sample of a study of cytomegalovirus exposure and HLA in healthy donors. Only in-frame clones appear in the TCRdb table, and some are missing; sequencing was by immunoSEQ multiplex PCR. This repertoire shows tens of thousands of clones, around 69% found once; its top ten account for 3.4%. The sample was PBMCs. These receptors were taken from a woman aged 25 to 45 in good health and CMV-seronegative. CDR3s include the opening cysteine and the closing phenylalanine or tryptophan. Each record gives: clone size, D gene, J gene, V gene, CDR3 DNA, CDR3 protein. The D gene is left open where the match is weak. Clone size, where shown, is once, few, many, or a class for clones that have expanded.

clone_size: NA
d_call: NA
j_call: TRBJ1-6
v_call: TRBV2
cdr3_nt: TGTGCCAGCAGCCGACAGCTAGATAATTCACCCCTCCACTTT
cdr3_aa: CASSRQLDNSPLHF

clone_size: medium-sized
d_call: TRBD2
j_call: TRBJ2-1
v_call: TRBV29-1
cdr3_nt: TGCAGCGTTGAAGGTGGCGGGGGGGCCAATGAGCAGTTCTTC
cdr3_aa: CSVEGGGGANEQFF

clone_size: NA
d_call: TRBD1
j_call: TRBJ2-2
v_call: TRBV7-9
cdr3_nt: TGTGCCAGCAGCTCTCGTCAGGGGGACACCGGGGAGCTGTTTTTT
cdr3_aa: CASSSRQGDTGELFF

clone_size: NA
d_call: NA
j_call: TRBJ1-2
v_call: TRBV27
cdr3_nt: TGTGCCAGCAGCAGGGAGGGAAATGGCTACACCTTC
cdr3_aa: CASSREGNGYTF

clone_size: NA
d_call: TRBD2
j_call: TRBJ2-7
v_call: TRBV29-1
cdr3_nt: TGCAGCGTGCGAACGGGACTAGCGTATTACGAGCAGTACTTC
cdr3_aa: CSVRTGLAYYEQYF

clone_size: NA
d_call: TRBD2
j_call: TRBJ2-1
v_call: TRBV29-1
cdr3_nt: TGCAGCGTGAAAGCGGGAGGTTCCTACAATGAGCAGTTCTTC
cdr3_aa: CSVKAGGSYNEQFF

clone_size: few
d_call: TRBD1
j_call: TRBJ1-4
v_call: TRBV28
cdr3_nt: TGTGCCAGCAGAACGACAGGGAATGAAAAACTGTTTTTT
cdr3_aa: CASRTTGNEKLFF

clone_size: few
d_call: TRBD2
j_call: TRBJ2-5
v_call: TRBV5-1
cdr3_nt: TGCGCCAGCAGCTTGGGAGGACTAGCGGGGGGGAAGACCCAGTACTTC
cdr3_aa: CASSLGGLAGGKTQYF

clone_size: NA
d_call: TRBD2
j_call: TRBJ2-3
v_call: TRBV29-1
cdr3_nt: TGCAGTCAAAAAGGGGAGGGCCCGGGAGATACGCAGTATTTT
cdr3_aa: CSQKGEGPGDTQYF

clone_size: NA
d_call: NA
j_call: TRBJ2-6
v_call: TRBV6-4
cdr3_nt: TGTGCCAGCAGTGAATCGACAGTCCTTAGCTCTGGGGCCAACGTCCTGACTTTC
cdr3_aa: CASSESTVLSSGANVLTF

clone_size: NA
d_call: TRBD1
j_call: TRBJ1-6
v_call: TRBV2
cdr3_nt: TGTGCCACGGGACAGGGAAACAATTCACCCCTCCACTTT
cdr3_aa: CATGQGNNSPLHF

clone_size: once
d_call: NA
j_call: TRBJ2-1
v_call: TRBV13
cdr3_nt: TGTGCCAGCACCCCAGGTCATTTCGGTAATGAGCAGTTCTTC
cdr3_aa: CASTPGHFGNEQFF

clone_size: NA
d_call: TRBD2
j_call: TRBJ2-1
v_call: TRBV30
cdr3_nt: TGTGCCTGGAAGGTAGCGGGATCCTACAATGAGCAGTTCTTC
cdr3_aa: CAWKVAGSYNEQFF

clone_size: few
d_call: NA
j_call: TRBJ2-1
v_call: TRBV6-1
cdr3_nt: TGTGCCAGCAGTGTAACGCTAGGGGCCGAGCAGTTCTTC
cdr3_aa: CASSVTLGAEQFF

clone_size: NA
d_call: NA
j_call: TRBJ2-7
v_call: TRBV30
cdr3_nt: TGTGCCTGGGGATACAGGGCCCACGAGCAGTACTTC
cdr3_aa: CAWGYRAHEQYF

clone_size: once
d_call: NA
j_call: TRBJ1-1
v_call: TRBV27
cdr3_nt: TGTGCCAGCAGTTTATCGGACAGTCGCACTGAAGCTTTCTTT
cdr3_aa: CASSLSDSRTEAFF

clone_size: NA
d_call: TRBD1
j_call: TRBJ1-2
v_call: TRBV28
cdr3_nt: TGTGCCAGCAGCAGACAGGGGGTCTATGGCTACACCTTC
cdr3_aa: CASSRQGVYGYTF

clone_size: NA
d_call: TRBD1
j_call: TRBJ1-3
v_call: TRBV5-1
cdr3_nt: TGCGCCAGCAGCTCGACAGGGTACGGAAACACCATATATTTT
cdr3_aa: CASSSTGYGNTIYF

clone_size: few
d_call: NA
j_call: TRBJ1-1
v_call: TRBV13
cdr3_nt: TGTGCCAGCAGACGACAGTTTTACGGCGGCACTGAAGCTTTCTTT
cdr3_aa: CASRRQFYGGTEAFF

clone_size: NA
d_call: NA
j_call: TRBJ1-1
v_call: TRBV5-1
cdr3_nt: TGCGCCAGCAGCTTGGTAGGTCCGGGGAACACTGAAGCTTTCTTT
cdr3_aa: CASSLVGPGNTEAFF

clone_size: NA
d_call: NA
j_call: TRBJ1-1
v_call: TRBV2
cdr3_nt: TGTGCCAGCAGTGACAGGTTTGGGAACACTGAAGCTTTCTTT
cdr3_aa: CASSDRFGNTEAFF

clone_size: NA
d_call: NA
j_call: TRBJ1-5
v_call: TRBV2
cdr3_nt: TGTGCCAGCGAGTGGGAGGGGGGGCCCCAGCATTTT
cdr3_aa: CASEWEGGPQHF

clone_size: NA
d_call: NA
j_call: TRBJ1-5
v_call: TRBV7-9
cdr3_nt: TGTGCCAGCAGCTTAACGAGGGCCACGGATAGCAATCAGCCCCAGCATTTT
cdr3_aa: CASSLTRATDSNQPQHF

clone_size: NA
d_call: NA
j_call: TRBJ1-1
v_call: TRBV7-9
cdr3_nt: TGTGCCAGCAGCTTAGAGCAGGGCACTGAAGCTTTCTTT
cdr3_aa: CASSLEQGTEAFF

clone_size: NA
d_call: NA
j_call: TRBJ1-1
v_call: TRBV29-1
cdr3_nt: TGCAGCGTTGAGCCGCTCAGGGGCCCGAACACTGAAGCTTTCTTT
cdr3_aa: CSVEPLRGPNTEAFF

clone_size: NA
d_call: NA
j_call: TRBJ2-5
v_call: TRBV5-1
cdr3_nt: TGCGCCAGCAGCTTGGTCGGGAGTCAAGAGACCCAGTACTTC
cdr3_aa: CASSLVGSQETQYF

clone_size: NA
d_call: TRBD2
j_call: TRBJ2-1
v_call: TRBV5-1
cdr3_nt: TGCGCCAGCAGCTTGGCACTAGCGGGAGGGAGTGAGCAGTTCTTC
cdr3_aa: CASSLALAGGSEQFF

clone_size: NA
d_call: TRBD1
j_call: TRBJ1-2
v_call: TRBV18
cdr3_nt: TGTGCCAGCTCACCTCAGACAGGGGGGTTTGGCTACACCTTC
cdr3_aa: CASSPQTGGFGYTF

clone_size: NA
d_call: NA
j_call: TRBJ2-1
v_call: TRBV6-1
cdr3_nt: TGTGCCAGCTACTCGACTTCATACAATGAGCAGTTCTTC
cdr3_aa: CASYSTSYNEQFF

clone_size: few
d_call: TRBD2
j_call: TRBJ2-2
v_call: TRBV6-5
cdr3_nt: TGTGCCAGCAGTGGGGGGACTAGCCTCACCGGGGAGCTGTTTTTT
cdr3_aa: CASSGGTSLTGELFF

clone_size: NA
d_call: TRBD1
j_call: TRBJ2-7
v_call: TRBV7-7
cdr3_nt: TGTGCCAGCAGCTTAGGCCCTGGACAGGGATCTGGCGAGCAGTACTTC
cdr3_aa: CASSLGPGQGSGEQYF

clone_size: NA
d_call: NA
j_call: TRBJ1-5
v_call: TRBV6-1
cdr3_nt: TGTGCCAGCAGAGCACAGGTGCGGGGTCAGCCCCAGCATTTT
cdr3_aa: CASRAQVRGQPQHF

clone_size: NA
d_call: TRBD2
j_call: TRBJ2-7
v_call: TRBV5-4
cdr3_nt: TGTGCCAGCAGCCCAATGGGACTAGCGGCCACCTACGAGCAGTACTTC
cdr3_aa: CASSPMGLAATYEQYF

clone_size: NA
d_call: NA
j_call: TRBJ2-4
v_call: TRBV2
cdr3_nt: TGTGCCAGCAGTGAAGCGGGCTACCGGGCCAAAAACATTCAGTACTTC
cdr3_aa: CASSEAGYRAKNIQYF

clone_size: NA
d_call: NA
j_call: TRBJ1-5
v_call: TRBV11-2
cdr3_nt: TGTGCCAGCAGCCCGACAGTTAGCAATCAGCCCCAGCATTTT
cdr3_aa: CASSPTVSNQPQHF

clone_size: few
d_call: TRBD1
j_call: TRBJ2-7
v_call: TRBV6-5
cdr3_nt: TGTGCCAGCAGTAGGGACAGTAATCTGTACGAGCAGTACTTC
cdr3_aa: CASSRDSNLYEQYF

clone_size: once
d_call: TRBD2
j_call: TRBJ2-5
v_call: TRBV2
cdr3_nt: TGTGCCAGCATCCGGACTAGTCAAGAGACCCAGTACTTC
cdr3_aa: CASIRTSQETQYF

clone_size: medium-sized
d_call: NA
j_call: TRBJ1-4
v_call: TRBV14
cdr3_nt: TGTGCCAGCAGCCAGGTGGGACACCCCAATGAAAAACTGTTTTTT
cdr3_aa: CASSQVGHPNEKLFF

clone_size: NA
d_call: NA
j_call: TRBJ1-6
v_call: TRBV6-1
cdr3_nt: TGTGCCAGCAGTGAAGGGACAGTAAATTCACCCCTCCACTTT
cdr3_aa: CASSEGTVNSPLHF

clone_size: NA
d_call: TRBD1
j_call: TRBJ1-4
v_call: TRBV4-2
cdr3_nt: TGTGCCAGCAGCCAACAGACAGGGGTTAATGAAAAACTGTTTTTT
cdr3_aa: CASSQQTGVNEKLFF

clone_size: NA
d_call: TRBD2
j_call: TRBJ2-3
v_call: TRBV10-3
cdr3_nt: TGTGCCATCAGTGATCTGGCGGGAGGAGATACGCAGTATTTT
cdr3_aa: CAISDLAGGDTQYF

clone_size: NA
d_call: NA
j_call: TRBJ1-1
v_call: TRBV11-2
cdr3_nt: TGTGCCAGCAAATATGGGGTAGCGATCCAGAACACTGAAGCTTTCTTT
cdr3_aa: CASKYGVAIQNTEAFF